Presented here are 29 T cell receptor beta chains from one specimen sequenced in a study of CD8 T cells in Susac syndrome. An input of about 0.5 to 1 ug of RNA was subjected to reverse transcription using random hexamers. Via MiXCR, TCRdb re-called the immunoSEQ multiplex PCR reads, giving one row per CDR3 protein. The data show fewer than 350,000 distinct CDR3 sequences, with around 89% seen just once and 0.18% held by the top ten. What was sequenced was CD8+ T cells from PBMCs. These receptors were collected from a human donor with multiple sclerosis.

The V and J genes are TRBV13 and TRBJ2-7; possible D gene TRBD2, 5 bases. The CDR3 consists of 15 residues. The V end was cut by 5 bases, the J end by 0 bases, with 14 bases between. Per germline, CDR1 PRHDT and CDR2 FYEKMQ (reference sequence). The CDR3, as DNA: TGTGCCAGCAGCCGCGGTTGGGAGAGCTCCTACGAGCAGTACTTC. It translates to CASSRGWESSYEQYF.

This chain uses TRBV14 with TRBJ2-3; D perhaps matches TRBD1 (6 bases). V lost 1 base and J 3 bases, leaving 14 bases between the germline ends. This CDR3 has 16 amino acids. Germline V gene data show CDR1 as SGHDN and CDR2 as FVKESK. For the CDR3, the DNA is TGTGCCAGCAGCCAAGGGACAGCAGAACGAACAGATACGCAGTATTTT. Amino acids: CASSQGTAERTDTQYF.

The rearrangement uses TRBV20-1 and TRBJ2-7; 7 bases fit TRBD1. The germline V gene has CDR1 DFQATT and CDR2 SNEGSKA (reference sequence). With V trimmed by 3 bases and J by 3 bases, 17 bases remained unmatched. This CDR3 is 17 amino acids long. The DNA of the CDR3 is TGCAGTGCTAGGAGTTCCCTCCTGTGGGACAGAAGCTACGAGCAGTACTTC. Protein sequence: CSARSSLLWDRSYEQYF.

The chain carries TRBV6-2 or TRBV6-3 and TRBJ2-1, with TRBD2 matching 8 bases. The CDR3 extends over 17 amino acids. V was pared by 8 bases and J by 6 bases, with 18 bases of the junction left unmatched. Germline V lookup: CDR1 MNHEY, CDR2 SVGEGT. CDR3 bases: TGTGCCAGCGGCCACTCACCTATAGCGGGAAGAAGCAATGAGCAGTTCTTC. Amino acid sequence: CASGHSPIAGRSNEQFF.

This chain connects TRBV20-1 to TRBJ2-1; possibly TRBD2 for D (5 bases). The V gene lost 0 bases and the J gene lost 3 bases, with 15 bases spanning the gap. This CDR3 comprises 16 residues. The V gene's germline CDR1 is DFQATT and CDR2 SNEGSKA (reference sequence). CDR3 bases: TGCAGTGCTAGAGATACCCCAGCGGCAATCTACAATGAGCAGTTCTTC. Translated: CSARDTPAAIYNEQFF.

The V gene is TRBV6-2 or TRBV6-3, the J gene TRBJ2-1; 7 bases map to TRBD2. This CDR3 is built from 16 residues. Germline loops: CDR1 MNHEY, CDR2 SVGEGT. Trimming took 0 bases from V and 8 from J; bases not matched to a gene: 10. The CDR3 region has the DNA TGTGCCAGCAGTTACTCGATCGAGGGAGGGCCTGATGAGCAGTTCTTC. Encoded protein: CASSYSIEGGPDEQFF.

This clonotype was observed once. DNA of the CDR3: TGCAGCTTCGACAGTCTCGGTGGCTACACCTTC. Protein: CSFDSLGGYTF. V and J are TRBV29-1 and TRBJ1-2, with a tentative D call TRBD1 (5 bases). The CDR3 has 11 amino acids. CDR1 and CDR2 (germline): SQVTM, ANQGSEA. V was clipped by 8 bases and J by 7 bases, with 14 bases between them. The full variable domain, completed using reference TRBV29-1 and TRBJ1-2, is SAVISQKPSRDICQRGTSLTIQCQVDSQVTMMFWYRQQPGQSLTLIATANQGSEATYESGFVIDKFPISRPNLTFSTLTVSNMSPEDSSIYLCSFDSLGGYTFGSGTRLTVV.

This clonotype has more than one count but fewer than ten. The chain's CDR3 is CSARGANTGELFF. The CDR3 bases are TGCAGTGCTAGAGGGGCGAACACCGGGGAGCTGTTTTTT. The chain joins TRBV20-1 to TRBJ2-2; D remains unclear. The CDR3 runs 13 residues. CDR1 and CDR2 (germline): DFQATT, SNEGSKA (reference sequence). Trimming stripped 1 base from V and 0 bases from J, with 3 bases between.

The chain couples TRBV7-8 to TRBJ2-1; tentative D call: TRBD1 (5 bases). Trimming shortened V by 4 bases and J by 0 bases, and 13 bases separated the two germline ends. The germline gives CDR1 SGHVS, CDR2 FQNEAQ. The CDR3 is made up of 16 amino acids. The DNA for the CDR3 is TGTGCCAGCAGCTCGGAAGGGGTGGTCTCCTACAATGAGCAGTTCTTC. Protein product: CASSSEGVVSYNEQFF.

Of note for this clonotype: The junction and the germline gene differ at one end; a read error may be behind it. This chain joins TRBV9 and TRBJ2-5; 9 bases agree with TRBD1. This CDR3 spans 16 amino acids. Germline V CDR1 and CDR2: SGDLS, YYNGEE. The CDR3 reads CASSAPGQGYHETQYF. The DNA of the CDR3 is TGTGCCAGCAGCGCACCGGGACAGGGTTACCACGAGACCCAGTACTTC.

This sequence joins TRBV27 and TRBJ1-1; the D is unclear. V was cut by 1 base and J by 4 bases, with 16 bases left in between. CDR3 length equals 16 residues. Looked up from germline, CDR1 is MNHEY and CDR2 is SMNVEV (reference sequence). The CDR3 bases are TGTGCCAGCAGTTTATTATCGCCAAGTTTGGGCACTGAAGCTTTCTTT. It encodes CASSLLSPSLGTEAFF.

The chain recombines TRBV20-1 with TRBJ1-2; D gene unclear. This CDR3 spans 15 amino acids. The germline V gene encodes CDR1 DFQATT and CDR2 SNEGSKA (reference sequence). V was pared by 1 base and J by 1 base, with 13 bases between. For the CDR3, the DNA is TGCAGTGCTAGAGTGACAATTGTTTTTAACTATGGCTACACCTTC. Translation gives CSARVTIVFNYGYTF.

The V gene is TRBV6-6, the J gene TRBJ2-5, with a tentative D call TRBD1 (6 bases). Per the germline V gene, CDR1 is MNHNY and CDR2 is SVGAGI (reference sequence). Between the trimmed V and J ends, which lost 6 bases and 0 bases, there was a span of 11 bases. The CDR3 runs to 14 residues. The CDR3 DNA is TGTGCCAGCAGGCGGACAGTCAACCAAGAGACCCAGTACTTC. As protein: CASRRTVNQETQYF.

Only one count was recorded for this clonotype. The chain has TRBV6-2 or TRBV6-3 and TRBJ2-4; no definite D call. CDR1 is MNHEY and CDR2 is SVGEGT in the germline V gene. This CDR3 has 17 amino acids. V was cut by 5 bases and J by 0 bases, with 17 bases left in between. The CDR3: CASSRRPVWVAKNIQYF. Written as DNA, the CDR3 is TGTGCCAGCAGTCGACGGCCCGTGTGGGTAGCCAAAAACATTCAGTACTTC.

V is TRBV7-3 and J is TRBJ2-7; 8 bases are a match to TRBD2. The trim removed 1 base at V and 3 bases at J, leaving 11 bases unmatched. The germline V gene has CDR1 SGHTA and CDR2 FQGTGA. The CDR3 is 17 amino acids. CDR3 region: CASSLNPPGLANYEQYF. For the CDR3, the DNA is TGTGCCAGCAGCTTAAACCCACCCGGACTAGCTAACTACGAGCAGTACTTC.

The chain joins TRBV5-1 to TRBJ2-3, with 10 bases aligning to TRBD2. Germline V gene sequence: CDR1 SGHRS, CDR2 YFSETQ. The trim removed 5 bases at V and 9 bases at J, leaving 12 bases unmatched. CDR3 length: 15 amino acids. The CDR3 loop is CASSPGAGGRRTQYF. CDR3 nucleotide sequence: TGCGCCAGCAGTCCAGGAGCGGGGGGGCGTCGGACGCAGTATTTT.

The chain carries TRBV6-6 and TRBJ1-4; D is unresolved. Germline values: CDR1 MNHNY, CDR2 SVGAGI (reference sequence). V lost 5 bases and J 8 bases, leaving 12 bases between the germline ends. The CDR3 is 13 amino acids. The CDR3 spells CASSNPRREKLFF. CDR3 nucleotide sequence: TGTGCCAGCAGTAACCCGAGACGGGAAAAACTGTTTTTT.

The chain joins TRBV30 to TRBJ2-7; perhaps TRBD2 as D (8 bases). This CDR3 comprises 17 residues. V dropped 4 bases and J dropped 3 bases, with 25 bases sitting between them. CDR1 GTSNPN and CDR2 SVGIG come from the germline V gene (reference sequence). For the CDR3, the DNA is TGTGCCTGGACCCACCCGGGAGGGGGACAGCGCTTCTACGAGCAGTACTTC. Its protein is CAWTHPGGGQRFYEQYF.

This clonotype was recorded only once. This chain links TRBV28 with TRBJ1-2, with D maybe TRBD1 (5 bases). This CDR3 has 13 residues. The V end lost 2 bases, the J end lost 7 bases, and 11 bases lay between the germline ends. The V gene's germline CDR1 is MDHEN and CDR2 SYDVKM. CDR3: CASSLPLTGGYTF. CDR3 DNA: TGTGCCAGCAGTTTACCCCTCACAGGTGGCTACACCTTC.

The J gene is TRBJ1-1, the V gene TRBV30; TRBD1 matches 8 bases. The V gene's germline CDR1 is GTSNPN and CDR2 SVGIG (reference sequence). This CDR3 is built from 13 residues. V lost 4 bases, J lost 3 bases, and 4 bases stayed unmatched. CDR3 amino acids: CAWIPTGDTEAFF. The DNA of the CDR3 is TGTGCCTGGATTCCGACAGGGGACACTGAAGCTTTCTTT.

The chain recombines TRBV7-9 with TRBJ2-5; D unclear. The CDR3 runs to 14 residues. V lost 5 bases, J lost 0 bases, and 10 bases lay in between. Germline assignment: CDR1 SEHNR and CDR2 FQNEAQ (reference sequence). CDR3 protein: CASSGYINQETQYF. The CDR3 DNA is TGTGCCAGCAGCGGCTATATAAACCAAGAGACCCAGTACTTC.

The chain couples TRBV30 to TRBJ2-5, with TRBD2 matching 8 bases. The germline V gene encodes CDR1 GTSNPN and CDR2 SVGIG (reference sequence). The V and J ends lost 3 bases and 5 bases, in that order; junction bases with no gene match: 5. The CDR3 spans 13 residues. The CDR3 loop reads CAWRPGGGETQYF. CDR3 DNA: TGTGCCTGGAGGCCGGGAGGGGGGGAGACCCAGTACTTC.

This rearrangement joins TRBV10-3 to TRBJ2-7; TRBD1 aligns across 7 bases. In germline, CDR1 is ENHRY, CDR2 SYGVKD. The length of the CDR3 is 13 residues. The trim removed 9 bases at V and 3 bases at J, leaving 8 bases unmatched. In DNA, the CDR3 is TGTGCCATTGGGACAGCTGGGAACTACGAGCAGTACTTC. As protein: CAIGTAGNYEQYF.

The chain uses TRBV15 and TRBJ2-3, with D possibly TRBD2 on 6 matching bases. This CDR3 contains 15 residues. V was clipped by 1 base and J by 5 bases, with 13 bases between them. Germline CDR1 and CDR2: LNHNV and YYDKDF (reference sequence). In DNA form, the CDR3 reads TGTGCCACCAGCAGAGGGTGGAGGGACGAAGATACGCAGTATTTT. This translates into CATSRGWRDEDTQYF.

This clonotype is a singleton in its sample. V usage is TRBV27 and J usage is TRBJ1-5; D ambiguous. Deletions cut 3 bases from V and 0 bases from J, with 6 bases between. CDR1 is MNHEY and CDR2 is SMNVEV in the germline V gene (reference sequence). CDR3 length: 14 residues. In DNA, the CDR3 is TGTGCCAGCAGTTTCGGGAATAGCAATCAGCCCCAGCATTTT. Its protein is CASSFGNSNQPQHF.

This clonotype was counted a single time. V gene TRBV19 combines with J gene TRBJ2-7; D gene ambiguous. CDR1 LNHDA and CDR2 SQIVND come from the germline V gene (reference sequence). The CDR3 covers 11 residues. V was cut by 8 bases and J by 4 bases, with 9 bases left in between. The CDR3 is CASRLGYEQYF. The CDR3 coding sequence is TGTGCCAGTCGTCTGGGGTACGAGCAGTACTTC.

V is TRBV4-3 and J is TRBJ2-2, with D perhaps given as TRBD1 or TRBD2 (5 bases each). With 3 bases removed from V and 2 bases from J, the gap between germline ends came to 22 bases. This CDR3 spans 19 amino acids. CDR1 is LGHNA, CDR2 YSLEER, per germline. CDR3 in amino acids: CASSQRGARVSSNTGELFF. CDR3 DNA sequence: TGCGCCAGCAGCCAGAGGGGCGCGCGCGTTTCATCAAACACCGGGGAGCTGTTTTTT.

The V gene is TRBV20-1, the J gene TRBJ1-3; D gene unclear. V was trimmed by 1 base and J by 0 bases, leaving 7 bases between them. Germline lookup yields CDR1 DFQATT and CDR2 SNEGSKA (reference sequence). The CDR3 is 14 residues long. Written as DNA, the CDR3 is TGCAGTGCTAGAGCTCCGGCCTCTGGAAACACCATATATTTT. Amino acid sequence: CSARAPASGNTIYF.

In this sample, this clonotype turned up a few times. V usage is TRBV3-1 and J usage is TRBJ2-5; either TRBD1 or TRBD2 may fit D (5 bases each). Germline CDR1 is LGHDT and CDR2 is YNNKEL (reference sequence). This CDR3 has 13 amino acids. Between the trimmed V and J ends, which lost 3 bases and 1 base, there was a span of 6 bases. The CDR3 DNA sequence: TGTGCCAGCAGCCAGGGGACCCAAGAGACCCAGTACTTC. Amino acids: CASSQGTQETQYF.